These 5 T cell receptor beta chains originate from one sample sequenced in a study of T cells after yellow fever vaccination. TCRdb fed the 5' RACE reads into MiXCR, producing one record per CDR3 protein. The repertoire consists of approximately 600,000 distinct CDR3 sequences, with approximately 13% occurring once and the leading ten covering 15%. Sequencing was performed on PBMCs, taken on the day of the yellow fever booster vaccination. Receptor source: a man aged 25-45 years who received the YFV17D yellow fever vaccine.

This clonotype was picked up a small number of times. The chain has TRBV7-9 and TRBJ1-4; TRBD1 matches 8 bases. Per germline, CDR1 SEHNR and CDR2 FQNEAQ (reference sequence). V dropped 1 base and J dropped 10; count of bases not matched to a gene: 8. The CDR3 is made up of 15 amino acids. The CDR3 DNA follows: TGTGCCAGCAGCTTAGTTGGACAGGGAGTAGGAAAACTGTTTTTT. Residues: CASSLVGQGVGKLFF.

This clonotype was seen a handful of times. The chain combines TRBV29-1 with TRBJ2-5, with D perhaps TRBD1 (5 bases). This CDR3 is built from 13 residues. CDR1 and CDR2 (germline): SQVTM, ANQGSEA. V lost 4 bases to trimming and J lost 5 bases, with 14 bases between them. The CDR3 is CSVGGEVGETQYF. CDR3 in DNA: TGCAGCGTTGGGGGCGAGGTCGGGGAGACCCAGTACTTC.

This clonotype was picked up many times. The rearrangement uses TRBV5-1 and TRBJ2-1; 7 nucleotides line up with TRBD2. The germline gives CDR1 SGHRS, CDR2 YFSETQ. The CDR3 has 15 residues. V gave up 1 base and J gave up 2 bases; unmatched junction bases: 3. Written as DNA, the CDR3 is TGCGCCAGCAGCTTGTTAAGCGGGACCTACAATGAGCAGTTCTTC. Translation: CASSLLSGTYNEQFF.

Ten or more counts support this clonotype. CDR3 sequence reads: CASSSGHGTSPLHF. DNA of the CDR3: TGTGCCAGCAGCTCAGGACACGGAACTTCACCCCTCCACTTT. The chain uses TRBV7-9 and TRBJ1-6, with D possibly being TRBD1 (5 bases). Per the germline V gene, CDR1 is SEHNR and CDR2 is FQNEAQ (reference sequence). V was trimmed by 4 bases and J by 9 bases, leaving 13 bases between them. The CDR3 runs to 14 residues.

This clonotype is a singleton in its sample. The V and J genes are TRBV2 and TRBJ2-1, with 10 bases aligning to TRBD1. The J segment lost 0 bases and the V segment lost 5 bases, leaving 7 bases of the junction unmatched. CDR3 length: 17 amino acids. CDR1 SNHLY and CDR2 FYNNEI come from the germline V gene. This CDR3 reads CASSPLGTGVSYNEQFF. In DNA, the CDR3 is TGTGCCAGCAGTCCCTTAGGGACAGGGGTCTCCTACAATGAGCAGTTCTTC. The whole variable domain, remainder taken from reference TRBV2 and TRBJ2-1, is EPEVTQTPSHQVTQMGQEVILRCVPISNHLYFYWYRQILGQKVEFLVSFYNNEISEKSEIFDDQFSVERPDGSNFTLKIRSTKLEDSAMYFCASSPLGTGVSYNEQFFGPGTRLTVL.